What follows is one T cell receptor (beta chain) and its context. The data stem from a study of control samples from healthy donors and cancer patients. TCRdb keeps only in-frame clones here, not all; method: immunoSEQ multiplex PCR. The sample yields roughly 370,000 clones, 80% to 95% seen once. V was clipped by 4 bases and J by 0 bases, with 15 bases between them. The CDR3 covers 16 residues. The germline V gene encodes CDR1 MNHEY and CDR2 SVGAGI. The TCR was taken from a man between 40 and 49 years old with head and neck cancer. The source material was PBMCs. The J gene is TRBJ1-1, the V gene TRBV6-5, with D maybe TRBD1 (6 bases). In nucleotides, the CDR3 is TGTGCCAGCAGTTCGCCACGGACAGCTATGAACACTGAAGCTTTCTTT. Residues: CASSSPRTAMNTEAFF.